Detailed here is one T cell receptor beta chain. The antigen is unknown. This sample stems from a study of blood T cells in healthy people across ages. Broader study findings: Total diversity from one million sequenced T cells was likely underestimated.

The junction had 5 bases not matched to a gene; V was cut back by 0 bases and J by 2 bases. The CDR3 totals 16 residues. CDR1 is MGHRA, CDR2 YSYEKL, per germline. A sample-barcoded 5' primer and a J-beta primer mix were used in a second PCR of about 6 to 12 cycles. A 12-random-nucleotide template-switch adaptor tagged each cDNA molecule. TCRdb reanalysed the 5' RACE reads using MiXCR and keeps one entry per CDR3 protein. In the table there are some 1.7 million distinct CDR3 sequences, roughly 27% of which are singletons. The sample comprised blood. The clonotype comes from a woman in her 30s in good health. V is TRBV4-1 and J is TRBJ2-7; 9 bases are shared with TRBD1. CDR3 amino acids: CASSQDTGGAAYEQYF. The CDR3 DNA sequence: TGCGCCAGCAGCCAAGACACAGGGGGCGCGGCCTACGAGCAGTACTTC.